This paragraph reports one TCR beta chain. What this receptor recognizes is not known. No base-level quality is on record; no much larger clone is a single base apart. Including cysteine and phenylalanine, the CDR3 has 16 amino acids. Only the CDR3 part of the read is kept: 48 bases, read in frame from the first base. Via the germline V gene, CDR1 is MNHEY and CDR2 SVGEGT. Germline trimming amounts to 2 bases on V and 7 bases on J, with 9 as the count of junction bases outside the gene matches. The data derive from a study of T cell repertoires in cytomegalovirus infection (dated 2019 in TCRdb). Notes on the research overall: Donor HLA type was relevant to the analysis, as public TCR beta signatures indicated carriage of CMV infection together with the matching HLA type. General conclusions and limits of the study: In both this cohort and an independent cohort of 352 donors, the cumulative frequency of public TCR beta family members distinguished carriers of CMV infection plus the relevant HLA type. In the ex vivo response, HLA-C-restricted CMV-specific TCR beta clonotypes were dominant, and in two of eight donors the single most frequent clonotype came from this HLA-C-restricted group.

Sequencing relied on an Illumina HiSeq 1500. TCRdb redid the processing of the public reads, applying fastp at Q25 and MiXCR, and retained in-frame beta chains. Merged by CDR3 protein, the rows form single entries marked with the most common genes and DNA. This sample is represented by around 450,000 distinct CDR3 sequences; approximately 31% of them were singletons. Around 13% of the sample lies in the top ten. The sequenced sample consisted of PBMCs. The TCR comes from a human donor in good health (CMV status not recorded). Some clones in this sample may be carry-over from other donors' samples. The receptor chain draws on TRBV6-2 or TRBV6-3 and TRBJ2-1; the junction holds 9 bases that match TRBD2. The DNA reads TGTGCCAGCAGTTACGAAGCTAGCGGGGCTGGTAATGAGCAGTTCTTC. Its coded protein is CASSYEASGAGNEQFF.